This TCR beta chain was observed in a study of blood T cell repertoires in COVID-19 (dated by TCRdb to between 2020 and 2021). The study in broad terms: Samples covering the acute and convalescent phases of COVID-19 were provided by collaborators in the United States, Italy and Spain. Where available, HLA class I and class II types were taken from metadata supplied by the sample provider and were not determined by assay-based typing. A freely available public database, intended as a resource for researchers studying the immune response to SARS-CoV-2, is where the repertoires were released. Samples came from the ongoing ImmuneRACE study (first 160 participants) plus 1,254 subjects from 6 global collaborators. The material from the prospective study consisted of cDNA or gDNA derived from T cells, B-cell-depleted T cells, or PBMCs. Sample metadata almost always included a de-identified subject ID, COVID-19 status, age in years and sex. Deeply sampled blood TCRbeta repertoires from subjects exposed to, actively infected with, or recovered from COVID-19 were included in the dataset.

About this clone itself: The clone's antigen remains unknown. Base qualities were left out, and no much larger clone turns up one base away.

On the study overall, not on this receptor specifically: How much clinical and demographic metadata was included differed by source and by participant, and the metadata was provided uncurated.

The CDR3 runs 15 amino acids, cysteine and phenylalanine included. Just CDR3 DNA is preserved here, 45 bases in frame from base 1. V and J are trimmed by 4 bases and 6 bases, and the gene matches miss 10 bases of the junction. CDR1 is given as LGHDT and CDR2 as YNNKEL, both from the germline V gene (reference sequence). TCRbeta CDR3 regions were amplified from genomic DNA using the immunoSEQ Assay, a bias-controlled multiplex PCR. From the authors' description of their analysis: The number of nucleated cells in each sample was estimated from the amplification of reference gene primers within the assay. To quantify the absolute abundance of each unique TCRbeta CDR3 rearrangement, sequence reads were collapsed and filtered. For each sample, productive Simpson clonality was calculated as the square root of Simpson's diversity index across productive rearrangements. Imported from immuneACCESS, the table was reduced by TCRdb to in-frame sequences with V and J called. These copies leave out some clones; in studies compared against another copy, an unresolved V gene accounts for under half, and the cause of the remainder is not known. V and J calls and clone size are copied from that table; D and trimming were computed from the DNA. Across this sample there are about 370,000 clones, with about 89% seen only once. The ten biggest clones cover under 4% of the sample.

In Seattle, one collaborating source enrolled patients while the infection was active and tracked those patients longitudinally over the course of disease. Collaborating institutions collected whole blood in K2EDTA tubes following their own protocols. For TCRbeta analysis, collaborator samples were shipped as frozen whole blood, as isolated PBMCs, or as DNA extracted from either sample type. The TCR originated in a woman in her twenties or thirties with COVID-19, enrolled during active disease. Sequenced input: peripheral blood. The V and J genes are TRBV3-1 (or the pseudogene TRBV3-2) and TRBJ1-2; 8 central bases correspond to TRBD1. The nucleotide sequence is TGTGCCAGCAGCCCTCCAGGGGGCGCGGTCGATGGCTACACCTTC. This sequence encodes CASSPPGGAVDGYTF.